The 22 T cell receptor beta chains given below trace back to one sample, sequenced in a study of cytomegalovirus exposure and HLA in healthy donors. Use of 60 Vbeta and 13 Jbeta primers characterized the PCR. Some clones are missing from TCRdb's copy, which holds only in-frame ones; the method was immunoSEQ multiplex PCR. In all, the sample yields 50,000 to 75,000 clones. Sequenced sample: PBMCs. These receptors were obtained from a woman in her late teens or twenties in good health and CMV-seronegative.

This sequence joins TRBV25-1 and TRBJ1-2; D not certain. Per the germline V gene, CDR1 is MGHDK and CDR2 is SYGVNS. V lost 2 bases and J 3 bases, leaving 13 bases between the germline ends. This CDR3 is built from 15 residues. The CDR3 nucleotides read TGTGCCAGCAGTGAAACCACCACAGTATACTATGGCTACACCTTC. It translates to CASSETTTVYYGYTF.

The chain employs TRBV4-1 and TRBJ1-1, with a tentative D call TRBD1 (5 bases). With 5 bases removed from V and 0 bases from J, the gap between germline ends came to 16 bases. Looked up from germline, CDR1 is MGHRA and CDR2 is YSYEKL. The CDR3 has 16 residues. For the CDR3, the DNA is TGCGCCAGCAGCGCACAGGTCTTTCTCATGAACACTGAAGCTTTCTTT. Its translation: CASSAQVFLMNTEAFF.

CDR3 nucleotide sequence: TGTGCCACCAGCAGAGGGGACATATATGGCTACACCTTC. It encodes CATSRGDIYGYTF. This chain joins TRBV15 and TRBJ1-2; the D gene is possibly TRBD1 (6 bases). This CDR3 is built from 13 residues. Germline loops: CDR1 LNHNV, CDR2 YYDKDF (reference sequence). V dropped 1 base and J dropped 5 bases, with 8 bases sitting between them.

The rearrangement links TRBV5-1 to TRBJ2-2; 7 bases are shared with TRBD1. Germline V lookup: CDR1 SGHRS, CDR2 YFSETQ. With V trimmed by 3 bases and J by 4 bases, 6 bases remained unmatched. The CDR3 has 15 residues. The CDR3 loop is CASSYGTASTGELFF. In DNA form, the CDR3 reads TGCGCCAGCAGCTACGGGACAGCCAGCACCGGGGAGCTGTTTTTT.

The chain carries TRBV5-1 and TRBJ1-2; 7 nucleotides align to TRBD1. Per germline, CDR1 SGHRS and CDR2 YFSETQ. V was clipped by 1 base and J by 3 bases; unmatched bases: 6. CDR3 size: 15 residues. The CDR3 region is CASSLRDSHYYGYTF. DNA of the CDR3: TGCGCCAGCAGCTTGCGGGACAGCCATTACTATGGCTACACCTTC.

CDR3: CASSEIRRPEKLFF. The CDR3 bases are TGTGCCAGCAGTGAAATAAGGAGACCCGAAAAACTGTTTTTT. The chain has TRBV6-1 and TRBJ1-4; D is undetermined. In germline, CDR1 is MNHNS, CDR2 SASEGT. Trimming took off 2 bases at V and 8 bases at J, with 12 bases between the two ends. The CDR3 is made up of 14 amino acids.

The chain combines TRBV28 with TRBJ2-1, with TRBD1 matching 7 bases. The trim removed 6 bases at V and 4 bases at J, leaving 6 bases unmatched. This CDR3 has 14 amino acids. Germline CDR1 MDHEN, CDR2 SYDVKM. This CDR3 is CASSPGQVYNEQFF. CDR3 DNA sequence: TGTGCCAGCAGCCCCGGACAGGTTTACAATGAGCAGTTCTTC.

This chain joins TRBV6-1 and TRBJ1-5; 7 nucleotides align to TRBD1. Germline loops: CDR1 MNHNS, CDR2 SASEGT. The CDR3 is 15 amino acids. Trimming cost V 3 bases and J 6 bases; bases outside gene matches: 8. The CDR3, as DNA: TGTGCCAGCAGTGACGTGTCCAGGGGGAGTCAGCCCCAGCATTTT. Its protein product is CASSDVSRGSQPQHF.

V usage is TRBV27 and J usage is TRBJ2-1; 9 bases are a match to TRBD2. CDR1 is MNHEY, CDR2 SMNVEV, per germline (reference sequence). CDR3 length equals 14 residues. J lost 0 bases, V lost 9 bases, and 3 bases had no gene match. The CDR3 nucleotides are TGTGCCAGTGCGCGGGGGGGCTCCTACAATGAGCAGTTCTTC. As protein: CASARGGSYNEQFF.

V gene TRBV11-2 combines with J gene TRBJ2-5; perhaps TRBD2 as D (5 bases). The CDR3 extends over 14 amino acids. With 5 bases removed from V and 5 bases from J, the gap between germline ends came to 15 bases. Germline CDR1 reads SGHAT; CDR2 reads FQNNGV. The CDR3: CASSRGLPRETQYF. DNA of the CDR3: TGTGCCAGCAGCCGAGGACTGCCCCGGGAGACCCAGTACTTC. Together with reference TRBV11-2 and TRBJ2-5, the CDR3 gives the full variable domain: EAGVAQSPRYKIIEKRQSVAFWCNPISGHATLYWYQQILGQGPKLLIQFQNNGVVDDSQLPKDRFSAERLKGVDSTLKIQPAKLEDSAVYLCASSRGLPRETQYFGPGTRLLVL.

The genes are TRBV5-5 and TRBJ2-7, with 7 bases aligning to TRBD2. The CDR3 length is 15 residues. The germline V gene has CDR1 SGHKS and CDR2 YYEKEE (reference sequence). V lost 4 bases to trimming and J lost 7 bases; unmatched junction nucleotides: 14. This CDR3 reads CASSNSGGTRGEQYF. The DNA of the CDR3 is TGTGCCAGCAGCAACTCGGGGGGAACGAGGGGAGAGCAGTACTTC.

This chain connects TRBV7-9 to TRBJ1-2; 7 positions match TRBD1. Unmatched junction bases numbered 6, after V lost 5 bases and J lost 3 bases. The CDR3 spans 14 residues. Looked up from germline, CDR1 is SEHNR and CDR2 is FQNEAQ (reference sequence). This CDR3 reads CASSPDRSDYGYTF. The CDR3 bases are TGTGCCAGCAGCCCGGACAGGTCGGACTATGGCTACACCTTC. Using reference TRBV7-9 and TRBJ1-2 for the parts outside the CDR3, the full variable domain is DTGVSQNPRHKITKRGQNVTFRCDPISEHNRLYWYRQTLGQGPEFLTYFQNEAQLEKSRLLSDRFSAERPKGSFSTLEIQRTEQGDSAMYLCASSPDRSDYGYTFGSGTRLTVV.

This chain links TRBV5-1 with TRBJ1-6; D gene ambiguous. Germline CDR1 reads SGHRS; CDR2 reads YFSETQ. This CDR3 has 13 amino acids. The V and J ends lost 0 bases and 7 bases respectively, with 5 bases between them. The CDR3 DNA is TGCGCCAGCAGCTTGGGAGGGAATTCACCCCTCCACTTT. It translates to CASSLGGNSPLHF.

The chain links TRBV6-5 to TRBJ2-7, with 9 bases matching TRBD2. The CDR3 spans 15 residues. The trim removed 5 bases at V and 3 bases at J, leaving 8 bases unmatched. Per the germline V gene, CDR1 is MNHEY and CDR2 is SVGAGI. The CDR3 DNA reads TGTGCCAGCAGTACTGGACTAGCGAGCCTCTACGAGCAGTACTTC. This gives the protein CASSTGLASLYEQYF.

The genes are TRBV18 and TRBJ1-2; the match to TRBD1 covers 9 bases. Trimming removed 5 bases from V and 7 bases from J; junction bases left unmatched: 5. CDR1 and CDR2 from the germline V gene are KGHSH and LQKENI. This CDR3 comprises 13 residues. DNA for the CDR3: TGTGCCAGCTCAACGTTGGACAGGGGTGGCTACACCTTC. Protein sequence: CASSTLDRGGYTF.

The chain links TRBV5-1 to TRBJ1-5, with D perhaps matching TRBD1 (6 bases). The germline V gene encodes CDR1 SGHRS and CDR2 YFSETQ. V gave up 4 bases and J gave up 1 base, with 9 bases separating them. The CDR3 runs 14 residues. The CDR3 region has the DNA TGCGCCAGCAGCACCGGGACAAGCAATCAGCCCCAGCATTTT. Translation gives CASSTGTSNQPQHF. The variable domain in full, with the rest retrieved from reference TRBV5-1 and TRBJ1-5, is KAGVTQTPRYLIKTRGQQVTLSCSPISGHRSVSWYQQTPGQGLQFLFEYFSETQRNKGNFPGRFSGRQFSNSRSEMNVSTLELGDSALYLCASSTGTSNQPQHFGDGTRLSIL.

The chain's CDR3 is CAWSETSGAVQYF. The CDR3 DNA follows: TGTGCCTGGAGTGAGACCTCAGGGGCGGTTCAGTACTTC. This chain connects TRBV30 to TRBJ2-4, with D possibly TRBD1 on 6 matching bases. V was cut by 1 base and J by 11 bases, with 15 bases left in between. The CDR3 loop spans 13 amino acids. The germline gives CDR1 GTSNPN, CDR2 SVGIG (reference sequence).

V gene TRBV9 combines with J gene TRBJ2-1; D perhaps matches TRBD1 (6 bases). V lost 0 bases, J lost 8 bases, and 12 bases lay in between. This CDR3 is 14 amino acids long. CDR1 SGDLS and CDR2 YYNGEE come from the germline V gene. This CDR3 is CASSVEQGGDEQFF. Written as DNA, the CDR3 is TGTGCCAGCAGCGTAGAACAGGGCGGCGATGAGCAGTTCTTC.

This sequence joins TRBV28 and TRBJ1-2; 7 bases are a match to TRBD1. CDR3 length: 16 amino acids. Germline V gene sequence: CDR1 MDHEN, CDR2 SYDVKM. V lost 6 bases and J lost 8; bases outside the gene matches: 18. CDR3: CASSSTGSPHLWGYTF. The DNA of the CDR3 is TGTGCCAGCAGCTCGACAGGGTCCCCTCATCTGTGGGGCTACACCTTC.

The CDR3 bases are TGTGCCACCAGCAGGGGGACAGGGGGAGCCTACGAGCAGTACTTC. Its translation is CATSRGTGGAYEQYF. The chain uses TRBV15 and TRBJ2-7; 11 bases agree with TRBD1. The germline CDR1 and CDR2 sequences are LNHNV and YYDKDF (reference sequence). The CDR3 covers 15 residues. J lost 2 bases, V lost 3 bases, and 3 bases had no gene match.

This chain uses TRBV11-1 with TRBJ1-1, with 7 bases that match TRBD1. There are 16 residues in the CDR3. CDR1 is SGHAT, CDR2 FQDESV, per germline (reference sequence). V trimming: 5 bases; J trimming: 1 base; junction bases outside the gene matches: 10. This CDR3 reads CASSPYWTGQNTEAFF. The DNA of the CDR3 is TGTGCCAGCAGCCCATACTGGACAGGCCAGAACACTGAAGCTTTCTTT.

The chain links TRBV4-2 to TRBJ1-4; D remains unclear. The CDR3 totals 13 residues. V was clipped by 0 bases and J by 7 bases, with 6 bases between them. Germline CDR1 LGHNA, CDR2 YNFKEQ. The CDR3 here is CASSQDPIEKLFF. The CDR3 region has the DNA TGTGCCAGCAGCCAAGACCCCATTGAAAAACTGTTTTTT.